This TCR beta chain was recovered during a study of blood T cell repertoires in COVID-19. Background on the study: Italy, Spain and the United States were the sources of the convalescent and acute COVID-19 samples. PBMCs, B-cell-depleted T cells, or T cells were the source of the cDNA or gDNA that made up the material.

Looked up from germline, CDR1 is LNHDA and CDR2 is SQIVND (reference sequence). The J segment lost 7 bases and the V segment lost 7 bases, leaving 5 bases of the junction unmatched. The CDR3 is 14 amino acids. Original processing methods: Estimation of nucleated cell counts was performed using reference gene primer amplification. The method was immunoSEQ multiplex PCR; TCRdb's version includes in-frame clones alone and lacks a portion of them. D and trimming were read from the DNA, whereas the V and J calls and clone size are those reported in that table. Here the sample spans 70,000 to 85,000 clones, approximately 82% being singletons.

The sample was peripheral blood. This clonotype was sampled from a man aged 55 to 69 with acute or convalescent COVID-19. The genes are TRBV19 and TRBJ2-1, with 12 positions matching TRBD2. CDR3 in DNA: TGTGCCAGTACTACGGGGACTAGCGGGAATGAGCAGTTCTTC. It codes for CASTTGTSGNEQFF.